Presented here are 32 T cell receptor beta chains from one specimen sequenced in a study of control samples from healthy donors and cancer patients. Sequencing was performed with immunoSEQ multiplex PCR; in TCRdb, only in-frame clones are kept and a portion is missing. Among about 150,000 clones, approximately 96% were seen once, and the ten largest hold about 5.6%. Source material: blood. These receptors were obtained from a man aged 40-55 years in good health.

This clone occurred once. V is TRBV12-3 or TRBV12-4 and J is TRBJ1-1; a possible D gene is TRBD1 (6 bases). Trimming cost V 5 bases and J 3 bases, with 10 bases left between them. The CDR3 covers 13 residues. The CDR3 sequence is CASSPGQYTEAFF. The CDR3 DNA is TGTGCCAGCAGTCCTGGACAGTACACTGAAGCTTTCTTT.

V usage is TRBV4-3 and J usage is TRBJ1-1; D is unresolved. V dropped 4 bases and J dropped 5 bases, with 11 bases sitting between them. Germline CDR1 LGHNA, CDR2 YSLEER. CDR3 length: 13 amino acids. CDR3 loop: CASSPVRGTEAFF. CDR3 sequence (DNA): TGCGCCAGCAGCCCCGTTCGAGGGACTGAAGCTTTCTTT.

The chain has TRBV19 and TRBJ1-1; D might be TRBD1 (6 bases). Per the germline V gene, CDR1 is LNHDA and CDR2 is SQIVND (reference sequence). V was trimmed by 5 bases and J by 10 bases, leaving 8 bases between them. The CDR3 has 10 amino acids. The CDR3 DNA is TGTGCCAGTAGTGGCAGGGGAGCTTTCTTT. Encoded protein: CASSGRGAFF.

The V gene is TRBV5-1, the J gene TRBJ1-6; D is undetermined. The CDR3 runs 15 residues. Between the trimmed V and J ends, which lost 0 bases and 15 bases, there was a span of 19 bases. CDR1 is SGHRS, CDR2 YFSETQ, per germline. This chain's CDR3 is CASSLDPGAGRLLHF. The CDR3, as DNA: TGCGCCAGCAGCTTGGACCCGGGCGCCGGGAGGCTCCTCCACTTT. Complete variable domain (other parts from reference TRBV5-1 and TRBJ1-6): KAGVTQTPRYLIKTRGQQVTLSCSPISGHRSVSWYQQTPGQGLQFLFEYFSETQRNKGNFPGRFSGRQFSNSRSEMNVSTLELGDSALYLCASSLDPGAGRLLHFGNGTRLTVT.

The rearrangement joins TRBV6-5 to TRBJ2-7, with 11 bases lining up with TRBD1. J lost 2 bases, V lost 6 bases, and 3 bases had no gene match. CDR3 length: 14 amino acids. The germline V gene encodes CDR1 MNHEY and CDR2 SVGAGI. CDR3 loop: CASRDRGPPYEQYF. Here the CDR3 DNA reads TGTGCCAGCAGGGACAGGGGGCCTCCCTACGAGCAGTACTTC.

The genes are TRBV4-1 and TRBJ2-7, with a weak D call TRBD1 (6 bases). The length of the CDR3 is 13 residues. V was pared by 6 bases and J by 3 bases, with 12 bases between. Germline CDR1 reads MGHRA; CDR2 reads YSYEKL. In DNA form, the CDR3 reads TGCGCCAGCAGTGACAGGTCGGACTACGAGCAGTACTTC. It specifies CASSDRSDYEQYF.

This clone was counted a few times. The chain is built from TRBV11-1 and TRBJ2-7; D is unresolved. Trimming shortened V by 2 bases and J by 4 bases, and 6 bases separated the two germline ends. The CDR3 consists of 12 residues. Germline assignment: CDR1 SGHAT and CDR2 FQDESV (reference sequence). CDR3 amino acids: CASSLNGYEQYF. CDR3 sequence (DNA): TGTGCCAGCAGCTTAAATGGTTACGAGCAGTACTTC.

The rearrangement uses TRBV4-1 and TRBJ2-3, with a weak D call TRBD2 (6 bases). Germline V gene sequence: CDR1 MGHRA, CDR2 YSYEKL. Deletions cut 4 bases from V and 0 bases from J, with 17 bases between. The CDR3 has 17 amino acids. The DNA for the CDR3 is TGCGCCAGCAGCCGACAACTAGCAGCCACTAGCACAGATACGCAGTATTTT. Amino acid sequence: CASSRQLAATSTDTQYF.

The chain recombines TRBV28 with TRBJ1-2; D is unresolved. V shed 2 bases and J shed 6 bases, with 10 bases lying between them. CDR1 and CDR2 from the germline V gene are MDHEN and SYDVKM. The CDR3 runs to 13 residues. For the CDR3, the DNA is TGTGCCAGCAGTTTACCGCAGCAGGATGGCTACACCTTC. As protein: CASSLPQQDGYTF.

The chain recombines TRBV11-2 with TRBJ2-2; D is perhaps TRBD2 (5 bases). Germline V gene lookup returns CDR1 SGHAT and CDR2 FQNNGV. This CDR3 comprises 15 residues. Trimming pared 0 bases from V and 6 bases from J, leaving 11 bases between. CDR3 nucleotide sequence: TGTGCCAGCAGCTTAGATCCGGGGTCGGCCGGGGAGCTGTTTTTT. Its translation is CASSLDPGSAGELFF.

The chain is built from TRBV29-1 and TRBJ1-1, with D unclear. V lost 4 bases and J lost 6, with 6 bases in between. CDR3 length equals 10 residues. Germline V CDR1 and CDR2: SQVTM, ANQGSEA. CDR3 protein: CSVGSAEAFF. Written as DNA, the CDR3 is TGCAGCGTTGGTTCGGCTGAAGCTTTCTTT.

V is TRBV18 and J is TRBJ2-3; 10 nucleotides line up with TRBD1. The CDR3 totals 15 residues. In germline, CDR1 is KGHSH, CDR2 LQKENI. J lost 6 bases, V lost 4 bases, and 7 bases had no gene match. The CDR3 nucleotides are TGTGCCAGCTCACGGGTGACAGGGGGCGCGGATACGCAGTATTTT. The encoded protein is CASSRVTGGADTQYF.

This chain uses TRBV29-1 with TRBJ1-2; 9 bases fit TRBD1. The CDR3 has 15 residues. Germline loops: CDR1 SQVTM, CDR2 ANQGSEA. V trimming: 8 bases; J trimming: 2 bases; junction bases outside the gene matches: 12. The DNA of the CDR3 is TGCAGCACGATTGACACAGGGGGCGAAAACTATGGCTACACCTTC. This gives the protein CSTIDTGGENYGYTF. The variable domain in full, completed from reference TRBV29-1 and TRBJ1-2, reads SAVISQKPSRDICQRGTSLTIQCQVDSQVTMMFWYRQQPGQSLTLIATANQGSEATYESGFVIDKFPISRPNLTFSTLTVSNMSPEDSSIYLCSTIDTGGENYGYTFGSGTRLTVV.

The chain uses TRBV7-9 and TRBJ1-6, with 8 bases aligning to TRBD1. The CDR3 consists of 15 residues. With V trimmed by 1 base and J by 5 bases, 1 base remained unmatched. Germline V gene lookup returns CDR1 SEHNR and CDR2 FQNEAQ (reference sequence). CDR3 bases: TGTGCCAGCAGCTTAGGGGACAGGAATAATTCACCCCTCCACTTT. This gives the protein CASSLGDRNNSPLHF.

The genes are TRBV9 and TRBJ1-6; TRBD1 might be the D (6 bases). CDR3 length: 14 residues. Germline values: CDR1 SGDLS, CDR2 YYNGEE. Trimming stripped 0 bases from V and 9 bases from J, with 10 bases between. The DNA for the CDR3 is TGTGCCAGCAGCGTAGACAGGGATCGTTCACCCCTCCACTTT. Its protein product is CASSVDRDRSPLHF.

The chain is built from TRBV5-6 and TRBJ2-7; 7 bases map to TRBD1. The germline gives CDR1 SGHDT, CDR2 YYEEEE. The CDR3 extends over 15 amino acids. V lost 5 bases to trimming and J lost 3 bases; unmatched junction nucleotides: 11. CDR3 residues: CASSKDPGGFYEQYF. For the CDR3, the DNA is TGTGCCAGCAGTAAGGATCCAGGGGGTTTCTACGAGCAGTACTTC.

V is TRBV29-1 and J is TRBJ2-7; D remains unclear. V was trimmed by 6 bases and J by 6 bases, leaving 9 bases between them. CDR1 is SQVTM, CDR2 ANQGSEA, per germline. This CDR3 is 10 amino acids long. CDR3 nucleotide sequence: TGCAGCGTAACATCTCGCGAGCAGTACTTC. Translation gives CSVTSREQYF.

This chain joins TRBV19 and TRBJ1-5; the D gene is possibly TRBD1 (5 bases). V was shortened by 1 base and J by 0 bases, with 13 bases between the two germline ends. Germline CDR1 and CDR2: LNHDA and SQIVND (reference sequence). The CDR3 extends over 17 amino acids. This CDR3 is CASSIVGGMSSNQPQHF. The CDR3, as DNA: TGTGCCAGTAGTATAGTGGGGGGGATGAGTAGCAATCAGCCCCAGCATTTT.

For the CDR3, the DNA is TGCAGTGCTAGTGCGGGACTCAAAGGGGGTTATGATGGCTACACCTTC. Encoded protein: CSASAGLKGGYDGYTF. The rearrangement uses TRBV20-1 and TRBJ1-2; the D gene is possibly TRBD1 (6 bases). The germline gives CDR1 DFQATT, CDR2 SNEGSKA (reference sequence). CDR3 length: 16 amino acids. Trimming shortened V by 3 bases and J by 6 bases, and 23 bases separated the two germline ends.

The V and J genes are TRBV28 and TRBJ1-5; D may be TRBD1 (5 bases). CDR3 length: 12 residues. Trimming cost V 3 bases and J 7 bases, with 7 bases left between them. Germline loops: CDR1 MDHEN, CDR2 SYDVKM. The CDR3: CASSFGGQPQHF. CDR3 in DNA: TGTGCCAGCAGTTTTGGGGGGCAGCCCCAGCATTTT.

The chain is built from TRBV6-5 and TRBJ1-1, with D hard to call. Germline V lookup: CDR1 MNHEY, CDR2 SVGAGI. CDR3 length equals 15 residues. The germline V and J ends were trimmed by 0 bases and 3 bases, with 11 bases remaining between them. DNA for the CDR3: TGTGCCAGCAGTTACTCGATGGGAGTGGACACTGAAGCTTTCTTT. It encodes CASSYSMGVDTEAFF.

J is TRBJ2-1 and V is TRBV7-2; no clear D. The CDR3 totals 13 residues. Between the trimmed V and J ends, which lost 10 bases and 4 bases, there was a span of 14 bases. Germline assignment: CDR1 SGHTA and CDR2 FQGNSA. CDR3: CATTGTPYNEQFF. The CDR3, as DNA: TGTGCCACCACCGGAACACCATACAATGAGCAGTTCTTC.

V is TRBV9 and J is TRBJ1-4, with D possibly TRBD1 on 5 matching bases. Germline V gives CDR1 SGDLS, CDR2 YYNGEE. The V and J ends lost 2 bases and 5 bases respectively, with 13 bases between them. CDR3 size: 15 residues. DNA of the CDR3: TGTGCCAGCAGCGTCGCGGGGGGAAGGAATGAAAAACTGTTTTTT. Its protein is CASSVAGGRNEKLFF.

The chain joins TRBV9 to TRBJ1-3, with D perhaps TRBD1 (6 bases). Germline V lookup: CDR1 SGDLS, CDR2 YYNGEE. The CDR3 runs to 15 residues. With 0 bases removed from V and 0 bases from J, the gap between germline ends came to 7 bases. The CDR3 nucleotides read TGTGCCAGCAGCGTAGAGGGGGACTCTGGAAACACCATATATTTT. Translated, it gives CASSVEGDSGNTIYF.

The chain carries TRBV23-1 and TRBJ1-3, with D possibly being TRBD1 (5 bases). TRBV23-1 is given ORF status, its function remaining uncertain. V lost 4 bases, J lost 4 bases, and 17 bases lay in between. The length of the CDR3 is 16 residues. The CDR3 DNA reads TGCGCCAGCAGTCTCGTCCGGGGGTCTAAAGGAAACACCATATATTTT. Amino acids: CASSLVRGSKGNTIYF.

The V and J genes are TRBV5-4 and TRBJ2-3; 15 bases are a match to TRBD2. The germline gives CDR1 SGHNT, CDR2 YYREEE (reference sequence). V lost 4 bases and J lost 7; bases outside the gene matches: 4. The CDR3 is 15 residues long. This CDR3 reads CASSLGTSGGHTQYF. CDR3 DNA: TGTGCCAGCAGCCTGGGGACTAGCGGGGGGCATACGCAGTATTTT.

The chain uses TRBV6-2 or TRBV6-3 and TRBJ1-6, with a weak D call TRBD1 (6 bases). Germline assignment: CDR1 MNHEY and CDR2 SVGEGT. V was cut by 2 bases and J by 6 bases, with 14 bases left in between. The CDR3 runs 16 residues. The CDR3 nucleotides read TGTGCCAGCAGTTACCCCCAGGGGCTCGGTAATTCACCCCTCCACTTT. Its protein product is CASSYPQGLGNSPLHF.

This clone was recorded once. The V gene is TRBV24-1, the J gene TRBJ1-6, with D possibly being TRBD1 (6 bases). The ends were cut back, 3 bases at V and 9 bases at J, with 11 bases in the middle. Germline lookup yields CDR1 KGHDR and CDR2 SFDVKD. The CDR3 is 14 residues long. CDR3 sequence (DNA): TGTGCCACCAGTGATGGACAGATTGGTTCACCCCTCCACTTT. Its translation: CATSDGQIGSPLHF.

V and J are TRBV7-2 and TRBJ1-1; D call uncertain. With 0 bases removed from V and 4 bases from J, the gap between germline ends came to 9 bases. This CDR3 region has 14 residues. CDR1 is SGHTA, CDR2 FQGNSA, per germline. The CDR3 sequence is CASSLAHVVTEAFF. CDR3 sequence (DNA): TGTGCCAGCAGCTTAGCCCACGTTGTCACTGAAGCTTTCTTT.

The chain has TRBV6-5 and TRBJ1-4; D not certain. Germline values: CDR1 MNHEY, CDR2 SVGAGI. This CDR3 is 14 amino acids long. The V end was cut by 2 bases, the J end by 5 bases, with 9 bases between. The CDR3 DNA sequence: TGTGCCAGCAGTTACAAGGGCCAGAATGAAAAACTGTTTTTT. It is translated as CASSYKGQNEKLFF.

This chain uses TRBV19 with TRBJ2-7; 8 bases match TRBD1. CDR1 is LNHDA and CDR2 is SQIVND in the germline V gene (reference sequence). The CDR3 has 13 residues. V gave up 3 bases and J gave up 4 bases; unmatched junction bases: 2. The CDR3 spells CASSIRDRYEQYF. Here the CDR3 DNA reads TGTGCCAGTAGTATCCGGGACAGGTACGAGCAGTACTTC.

This chain joins TRBV15 and TRBJ1-4, with D possibly TRBD1 on 6 matching bases. Between the trimmed V and J ends, which lost 1 base and 5 bases, there was a span of 14 bases. Germline CDR1 and CDR2: LNHNV and YYDKDF (reference sequence). The length of the CDR3 is 16 residues. The CDR3 here is CATSRGYRDKNEKLFF. For the CDR3, the DNA is TGTGCCACCAGCAGAGGATACAGGGACAAAAATGAAAAACTGTTTTTT.